The rows below give T cell receptor beta chains drawn from one sample of a study of blood T cells in healthy people across ages. TCRdb reprocessed the 5' RACE reads with MiXCR, giving one entry per CDR3 protein. The table records about 1.4 million distinct CDR3 sequences, roughly 59% of them present only once. Sequenced input: blood. These receptors all stem from a man aged 18 to 30 in good health. Both conserved end residues are part of each CDR3. Fields, in order: J gene, V gene, clone size, D gene, CDR3 DNA, CDR3 protein. The D gene is left open where the match is weak. Expanded clones get a size class; other rows say once, few or many, or leave the size out.

J: TRBJ2-7
V: TRBV10-3
size: .
D: .
DNA: TGTGCCATCAGCGAAGAACAGGCGGCGGGCTACGAGCAGTACTTC
CDR3: CAISEEQAAGYEQYF

J: TRBJ2-7
V: TRBV12-3/TRBV12-4
size: .
D: .
DNA: TGTGCCAGCAGTTGGGGCACATACAATGAGCAGTACTTC
CDR3: CASSWGTYNEQYF

J: TRBJ2-5
V: TRBV6-6
size: .
D: TRBD1
DNA: TGTGCCAGCAATCCGGGACAGGGGACGACGCAGTACTTC
CDR3: CASNPGQGTTQYF

J: TRBJ2-1
V: TRBV7-2
size: .
D: .
DNA: TGTGCCAGCAGCGTAGTTAATCCAGGCGAGCAGTTCTTC
CDR3: CASSVVNPGEQFF

J: TRBJ1-4
V: TRBV29-1
size: .
D: .
DNA: TGCAGCGTTGCGGGCCGCCAGAGGAGAAAACTGTTTTTT
CDR3: CSVAGRQRRKLFF

J: TRBJ2-2
V: TRBV29-1
size: .
D: TRBD1
DNA: TGCAGCGCCGGGGGGACAGGGATAACCGGGGAGCTGTTTTTT
CDR3: CSAGGTGITGELFF

J: TRBJ2-7
V: TRBV5-1
size: once
D: .
DNA: TGCGCCAGCAGCTTTAGGTCAGCTTTCTCCGAGCAGTACTTC
CDR3: CASSFRSAFSEQYF

J: TRBJ2-3
V: TRBV10-2
size: .
D: .
DNA: TGCGCCAGCAGTGCTGGGGGAGGAGATACGCAGTATTTT
CDR3: CASSAGGGDTQYF

J: TRBJ1-6
V: TRBV20-1
size: once
D: .
DNA: TGCAGTGTCACTTCGGGTCCTTCACCCCTCCACTTT
CDR3: CSVTSGPSPLHF

J: TRBJ1-2
V: TRBV5-5
size: once
D: .
DNA: TGTGCCAGCAGCTCGGTTATCGACTATGGCTACACCTTC
CDR3: CASSSVIDYGYTF

J: TRBJ2-5
V: TRBV6-5
size: .
D: TRBD1
DNA: TGTGCCAGCAGTTACTCCACAGGGGCAGAGACCCAGTACTTC
CDR3: CASSYSTGAETQYF

J: TRBJ1-6
V: TRBV20-1
size: .
D: TRBD1
DNA: TGCAGTGCTAGAGATACAGGGGGGTCTAATTCACCCCTCCACTTT
CDR3: CSARDTGGSNSPLHF

J: TRBJ1-6
V: TRBV6-5
size: few
D: .
DNA: TGTGCCAGTTCTTTCACTGTTGCGGGCTATAATTCACCCCTCCACTTT
CDR3: CASSFTVAGYNSPLHF

J: TRBJ2-7
V: TRBV7-6
size: .
D: .
DNA: TGTGCCGGCAGCCCCGGCGGGCCCTACGAGCAGTACTTC
CDR3: CAGSPGGPYEQYF

J: TRBJ1-5
V: TRBV4-1
size: few
D: .
DNA: TGCGCCAGCAGCCAAGTCCAGAATCAGCCCCAGCATTTT
CDR3: CASSQVQNQPQHF

J: TRBJ1-1
V: TRBV6-2/TRBV6-3
size: .
D: .
DNA: TGTGCCAGCGGCCAACAGGGAGCGAACACTGAAGCTTTCTTT
CDR3: CASGQQGANTEAFF

J: TRBJ2-2
V: TRBV28
size: .
D: TRBD2
DNA: TGTGCCAGCAGTTTGCGGCTTAGCGGGGGATCCGGGGAGCTGTTTTTT
CDR3: CASSLRLSGGSGELFF

J: TRBJ1-1
V: TRBV15
size: once
D: .
DNA: TGTGCCACCAGCAGAACCCACAGGGCCGATCTGAACACTGAAGCTTTCTTT
CDR3: CATSRTHRADLNTEAFF

J: TRBJ2-7
V: TRBV12-3/TRBV12-4
size: few
D: .
DNA: TGTGCCAGCAGTTTGCACGGTTCCTACGAGCAGTACTTC
CDR3: CASSLHGSYEQYF

J: TRBJ2-1
V: TRBV7-7
size: .
D: TRBD2
DNA: TGTGCCAGCAGCCTAGCGGGTTTCAATGAGCAGTTCTTC
CDR3: CASSLAGFNEQFF

J: TRBJ2-1
V: TRBV6-5
size: .
D: .
DNA: TGTGCCAGCAGTTACTCAGGGACCACCACCCATGGCTCCTACAATGAGCAGTTCTTC
CDR3: CASSYSGTTTHGSYNEQFF

J: TRBJ2-5
V: TRBV5-1
size: .
D: .
DNA: TGCGCCAGCGGTCCCGGCAGGAGTATGCGAGAGACCCAGTACTTC
CDR3: CASGPGRSMRETQYF

J: TRBJ2-6
V: TRBV20-1
size: .
D: .
DNA: TGCAGTGCTAACCGACCCGGTTTAAGGGCCAACGTCCTGACTTTC
CDR3: CSANRPGLRANVLTF

J: TRBJ2-7
V: TRBV4-1
size: .
D: TRBD2
DNA: TGCGCCAGCAGCCAAACGACTAGCGGGGCCTACGAGCAGTACTTC
CDR3: CASSQTTSGAYEQYF

J: TRBJ1-2
V: TRBV19
size: .
D: .
DNA: TGTGCCAGTAGAAAACTTACTTCAGCTAACTATGGCTACACCTTC
CDR3: CASRKLTSANYGYTF

J: TRBJ1-1
V: TRBV13
size: .
D: .
DNA: TGTGCCAGCAGCTTAAGGGTTCCTGAAGCTTTCTTT
CDR3: CASSLRVPEAFF

J: TRBJ2-7
V: TRBV5-1
size: .
D: .
DNA: TGCGCCAGCAGCTCACTGGAAGGGGTCTCCGAGCAGTACTTC
CDR3: CASSSLEGVSEQYF

J: TRBJ1-4
V: TRBV27
size: once
D: .
DNA: TGTGCCAGCAGGCCCGTTGGTGGTGATGAAAAACTGTTTTTT
CDR3: CASRPVGGDEKLFF

J: TRBJ2-7
V: TRBV6-5
size: .
D: .
DNA: TGTGCCAGCAGTTACGGGACGGCAGTGGGTTCCGAGCAGTACTTC
CDR3: CASSYGTAVGSEQYF

J: TRBJ2-3
V: TRBV12-3/TRBV12-4
size: .
D: TRBD1
DNA: TGTGCCAGCATGCCGGGACAGGTATCAGATACGCAGTATTTT
CDR3: CASMPGQVSDTQYF

J: TRBJ2-7
V: TRBV7-9
size: few
D: .
DNA: TGTGCCAGCAGCCTTGGAACGGGGCAAAGATACGAGCAGTACTTC
CDR3: CASSLGTGQRYEQYF

J: TRBJ2-7
V: TRBV19
size: once
D: .
DNA: TGTGCCAGTAGTGGGGGACTGGGAAACTACGAGCAGTACTTC
CDR3: CASSGGLGNYEQYF

J: TRBJ2-5
V: TRBV27
size: .
D: .
DNA: TGTGCCGCTCAGGCCCAGGGGGAGACCCAGTACTTC
CDR3: CAAQAQGETQYF

J: TRBJ1-4
V: TRBV20-1
size: .
D: TRBD1
DNA: TGCAGTGCAACGACGGGACAGGGGATTGAAAAACTGTTTTTT
CDR3: CSATTGQGIEKLFF

J: TRBJ1-2
V: TRBV4-1
size: few
D: .
DNA: TGCGCCAGCAGCCCAACCTCAGGCAGTCATGGCTACACCTTC
CDR3: CASSPTSGSHGYTF

J: TRBJ2-3
V: TRBV7-3
size: .
D: .
DNA: TGTGCCAGCAGCTTAACTAGCGTAACAGATACGCAGTATTTT
CDR3: CASSLTSVTDTQYF

J: TRBJ2-5
V: TRBV3-1
size: .
D: .
DNA: TGTGCCAGCAGCCCCCTGGGGGGGGCGGCTACTTCTTCGGAGACCCAGTACTTC
CDR3: CASSPLGGAATSSETQYF

J: TRBJ2-1
V: TRBV29-1
size: .
D: .
DNA: TGCAGCGTTGAATCCCTGACAGGGAGGTTTTACGAGCAGTTCTTC
CDR3: CSVESLTGRFYEQFF

J: TRBJ1-1
V: TRBV30
size: .
D: .
DNA: TGTGCCTGGAATTTCGATGGCGGTGAAGCTTTCTTT
CDR3: CAWNFDGGEAFF

J: TRBJ2-6
V: TRBV6-2/TRBV6-3
size: .
D: TRBD1
DNA: TGTGCCAGCAGTTACCCCACAGGGGCGTCTGGGGCCAACGTCCTGACTTTC
CDR3: CASSYPTGASGANVLTF

J: TRBJ1-5
V: TRBV12-3/TRBV12-4
size: .
D: .
DNA: TGTGCCAGCAGCGAGCACGGCGGCAATCAGCCCCAGCATTTT
CDR3: CASSEHGGNQPQHF

J: TRBJ2-1
V: TRBV5-1
size: .
D: TRBD2
DNA: TGCGCCAGCAGCTTGGGGGTAGCGGGGCGTTTGGGGAATGAGCAGTTCTTC
CDR3: CASSLGVAGRLGNEQFF

J: TRBJ2-1
V: TRBV29-1
size: .
D: TRBD1
DNA: TGCAGCGTTGAAGAGGGGACAGGGGGCAATGAGCAGTTCTTC
CDR3: CSVEEGTGGNEQFF

J: TRBJ2-5
V: TRBV7-6
size: .
D: TRBD2
DNA: TGTGCCAGCAGCTTTAATCTCGCCGGGAGGTACCAAGAGACCCAGTACTTC
CDR3: CASSFNLAGRYQETQYF

J: TRBJ2-1
V: TRBV19
size: .
D: .
DNA: TGTGCCAGTAGCCATCCGAGGCGGAAAGGGAATGAGCAGTTCTTC
CDR3: CASSHPRRKGNEQFF

J: TRBJ1-1
V: TRBV29-1
size: .
D: TRBD1
DNA: TGCAGCGCTGAAACAGGGGCCTACACTGAAGCTTTCTTT
CDR3: CSAETGAYTEAFF

J: TRBJ2-7
V: TRBV7-9
size: .
D: .
DNA: TGCGCCAGCAGCCCGTTTGGGTACAAATACGAGCAGTACTTC
CDR3: CASSPFGYKYEQYF

J: TRBJ2-1
V: TRBV12-3/TRBV12-4
size: .
D: TRBD1
DNA: TGTGCCAGCCGGACAGGGGGGGTTGAGCAGTTCTTC
CDR3: CASRTGGVEQFF

J: TRBJ1-1
V: TRBV25-1
size: .
D: .
DNA: TGTGCCAGCAGTGAATCTAAATTACAAGGTCTTGAAGCTTTCTTT
CDR3: CASSESKLQGLEAFF

J: TRBJ1-2
V: TRBV7-9
size: once
D: TRBD1
DNA: TGTGCCAGCAGCACTCCGGGACAGGGAAACTACACCTTC
CDR3: CASSTPGQGNYTF

J: TRBJ2-1
V: TRBV7-9
size: few
D: .
DNA: TGTGCCAGCAGCTCTCTCCGCGGCATTAGGGAGGATGAGCAGTTCTTC
CDR3: CASSSLRGIREDEQFF